Each of the 8 T cell receptor beta chains below was sequenced from the same sample in a study of cytomegalovirus exposure and HLA in healthy donors. Sequencing was performed with immunoSEQ multiplex PCR; in TCRdb, only in-frame clones are kept and a portion is missing. Of about 200,000 clones listed, around 83% are singletons. Sequencing was done on a sample of PBMCs. All receptors derive from a woman aged 25-40 years in good health and CMV-seropositive.

This clone was found once. This chain links TRBV6-5 with TRBJ2-5; TRBD2 aligns across 9 bases. The CDR3 sequence is 14 residues long. The germline CDR1 and CDR2 sequences are MNHEY and SVGAGI. J was trimmed by 1 base and V by 5 bases; bases with no gene match: 2. The CDR3 loop reads CASSRGGAQETQYF. Here the CDR3 DNA reads TGTGCCAGCAGTCGCGGGGGGGCCCAAGAGACCCAGTACTTC.

This clone was seen only a few times. V usage is TRBV6-5 and J usage is TRBJ2-7; 7 bases map to TRBD1. Trimming took 5 bases from V and 3 from J; bases not matched to a gene: 7. Per the germline V gene, CDR1 is MNHEY and CDR2 is SVGAGI. This CDR3 is 14 amino acids long. CDR3 in DNA: TGTGCCAGCAGTCAGCGCAGGGGGAACTACGAGCAGTACTTC. Amino acids: CASSQRRGNYEQYF.

The chain couples TRBV2 to TRBJ2-2; the D gene is possibly TRBD1 (6 bases). The CDR3 has 13 residues. Trimming removed 8 bases at V and 6 bases at J, with 13 bases between. In germline, CDR1 is SNHLY, CDR2 FYNNEI. This CDR3 reads CASWAGVAGELFF. CDR3 in DNA: TGTGCCAGCTGGGCAGGGGTGGCCGGGGAGCTGTTTTTT.

V is TRBV11-3 and J is TRBJ2-7; 8 positions agree with TRBD1. Trimming removed 1 base from V and 3 bases from J; junction bases left unmatched: 5. The CDR3 totals 15 residues. Germline CDR1 reads SGHNT; CDR2 reads YENEEA. The CDR3 protein is CASSLAPGQVYEQYF. CDR3 coding DNA: TGTGCCAGCAGCTTAGCCCCGGGACAGGTCTACGAGCAGTACTTC.

The chain carries TRBV4-1 and TRBJ2-7; 10 bases align to TRBD1. The germline gives CDR1 MGHRA, CDR2 YSYEKL. The V and J ends lost 0 bases and 1 base, in that order; junction bases with no gene match: 9. The CDR3 has 18 amino acids. The CDR3 DNA reads as TGCGCCAGCAGCCAAGATTATCGGGACAGGGGCGCATCCTACGAGCAGTACTTC. Amino acid sequence: CASSQDYRDRGASYEQYF.

The chain is built from TRBV5-1 and TRBJ1-5; perhaps TRBD1 as D (5 bases). Germline V gene data show CDR1 as SGHRS and CDR2 as YFSETQ. V lost 5 bases and J 1 base, leaving 10 bases between the germline ends. CDR3 length: 14 residues. The CDR3, as DNA: TGCGCCAGCAGGACAGCGGGAAGCAATCAGCCCCAGCATTTT. Its translation is CASRTAGSNQPQHF.

The chain combines TRBV5-6 with TRBJ2-3, with D unresolved. Germline assignment: CDR1 SGHDT and CDR2 YYEEEE. CDR3 length equals 12 residues. V dropped 1 base and J dropped 7 bases, with 7 bases sitting between them. The CDR3 nucleotides are TGTGCCAGCAGCTTGTTCGTTCATACGCAGTATTTT. Its protein is CASSLFVHTQYF.

The chain uses TRBV7-8 and TRBJ1-1; D remains unclear. Germline values: CDR1 SGHVS, CDR2 FQNEAQ. The V gene lost 8 bases and the J gene lost 0 bases, with 10 bases spanning the gap. The CDR3 length is 13 residues. CDR3 region: CASEAFVNTEAFF. The CDR3 bases are TGTGCCAGCGAGGCCTTTGTGAACACTGAAGCTTTCTTT.